This entry lists 31 T cell receptor beta chains sequenced from one sample in a study of shared clonotypes between healthy human individuals. TCRdb's table, derived via immunoSEQ multiplex PCR, lists solely in-frame clones and lacks some. The sample records roughly 2.5 million clones, roughly 92% being singletons. The material sequenced was naive CD4+ T cells sorted from blood. The subset: CD45RA+ positively selected. Source of these receptors: a man younger than 35 in good health.

The table lists this clone with a count of one. This chain links TRBV5-1 with TRBJ2-7, with D tentatively TRBD1 (5 bases). The germline V gene has CDR1 SGHRS and CDR2 YFSETQ. The germline V and J ends were trimmed by 3 bases and 6 bases, with 16 bases remaining between them. CDR3 size: 14 residues. The CDR3 reads CASSSDMVTGEQYF. CDR3 bases: TGCGCCAGCAGCTCAGACATGGTAACAGGCGAGCAGTACTTC.

The chain has TRBV5-6 and TRBJ1-2, with 8 bases that match TRBD1. The V gene end was trimmed by 4 bases and the J gene end by 6 bases; junction bases not matched to a gene: 14. Germline assignment: CDR1 SGHDT and CDR2 YYEEEE. The CDR3 covers 16 residues. The CDR3 nucleotides are TGTGCCAGCAGCCAGCTCAAAACAGGGGGAAGAGATGGCTACACCTTC. This gives the protein CASSQLKTGGRDGYTF. The full variable domain, in which reference TRBV5-6 and TRBJ1-2 provide the parts outside the CDR3, is DAGVTQSPTHLIKTRGQQVTLRCSPKSGHDTVSWYQQALGQGPQFIFQYYEEEERQRGNFPDRFSGHQFPNYSSELNVNALLLGDSALYLCASSQLKTGGRDGYTFGSGTRLTVV.

This clone was observed a few times. The chain carries TRBV29-1 and TRBJ1-1, with a possible D match to TRBD1 (5 bases). The CDR3 extends over 12 amino acids. In germline, CDR1 is SQVTM, CDR2 ANQGSEA. With 4 bases removed from V and 2 bases from J, the gap between germline ends came to 8 bases. Here the CDR3 reads CSVVGANTEAFF. As DNA, the CDR3 is TGCAGCGTTGTAGGGGCTAACACTGAAGCTTTCTTT.

The chain links TRBV6-5 to TRBJ2-7, with a possible D match to TRBD2 (6 bases). CDR1 and CDR2 (germline): MNHEY, SVGAGI. Trimming left V 6 bases short and J 2 bases short, with 14 bases between. The CDR3 is 14 residues long. CDR3 region: CASRRDGLTYEQYF. In DNA, the CDR3 is TGTGCCAGCAGGAGGGACGGACTAACCTACGAGCAGTACTTC.

The rearrangement uses TRBV18 and TRBJ2-7; a possible D gene is TRBD1 (5 bases). This CDR3 contains 15 residues. V gave up 3 bases and J gave up 3 bases, with 15 bases separating them. The germline V gene has CDR1 KGHSH and CDR2 LQKENI. In DNA, the CDR3 is TGTGCCAGCTCACCTAACTTGGGCCAGGGCTACGAGCAGTACTTC. Translation gives CASSPNLGQGYEQYF. The variable domain in full, completed from reference TRBV18 and TRBJ2-7, reads NAGVMQNPRHLVRRRGQEARLRCSPMKGHSHVYWYRQLPEEGLKFMVYLQKENIIDESGMPKERFSAEFPKEGPSILRIQQVVRGDSAAYFCASSPNLGQGYEQYFGPGTRLTVT.

V gene TRBV10-1 combines with J gene TRBJ1-3; D is ambiguous. The germline CDR1 and CDR2 sequences are WNHNN and SYGVQD (reference sequence). Trimming removed 4 bases at V and 1 base at J, with 17 bases between. The CDR3 totals 17 residues. Here the CDR3 DNA reads TGCGCCAGCAGTGTGGTTGGAGGGAGGACTTCTGGAAACACCATATATTTT. Protein: CASSVVGGRTSGNTIYF.

Only one count was recorded for this clone. The V call is TRBV2, the J call TRBJ1-2, with 8 bases fitting TRBD1. Germline values: CDR1 SNHLY, CDR2 FYNNEI. This CDR3 comprises 14 residues. The V segment lost 7 bases and the J segment 4 bases; nucleotides outside the gene matches: 8. The CDR3 is CASKQGVSGYGYTF. Here the CDR3 DNA reads TGTGCCAGCAAACAGGGGGTAAGCGGCTATGGCTACACCTTC.

The genes are TRBV7-9 and TRBJ1-3, with TRBD1 matching 11 bases. V gave up 6 bases and J gave up 4 bases; unmatched junction bases: 11. CDR3 size: 17 residues. Germline V gene lookup returns CDR1 SEHNR and CDR2 FQNEAQ (reference sequence). CDR3 sequence reads: CASRETGTGGFGNTIYF. The CDR3 DNA is TGTGCCAGCAGGGAAACCGGGACAGGGGGTTTCGGAAACACCATATATTTT.

In regard to this clone: The same CDR3 also results from other DNA sequences found in this sample. The chain recombines TRBV5-1 with TRBJ2-7; 11 bases are shared with TRBD1. The germline V gene encodes CDR1 SGHRS and CDR2 YFSETQ. Trimming took 2 bases from V and 3 from J; bases not matched to a gene: 1. There are 14 residues in the CDR3. This chain's CDR3 is CASSLGTGGYEQYF. CDR3 bases: TGCGCCAGCAGCTTAGGGACAGGGGGCTACGAGCAGTACTTC.

The chain combines TRBV6-5 with TRBJ2-5; D not certain. The V end was cut by 10 bases, the J end by 5 bases, with 14 bases between. Germline CDR1 reads MNHEY; CDR2 reads SVGAGI. The CDR3 loop spans 12 amino acids. CDR3 sequence reads: CATSAAQETQYF. CDR3 bases: TGTGCCACCTCAGCCGCGCAGGAGACCCAGTACTTC.

The chain uses TRBV6-5 and TRBJ2-1, with unresolved D. V lost 5 bases, J lost 9 bases, and 14 bases lay in between. The CDR3 has 13 amino acids. CDR1 and CDR2 from the germline V gene are MNHEY and SVGAGI. CDR3 nucleotides: TGTGCCAGCAGTCCCCCCTTGATGGGTGAGCAGTTCTTC. Its translation: CASSPPLMGEQFF.

Concerning this clone: The sample has other DNA sequences that encode this CDR3 too. This chain uses TRBV5-6 with TRBJ2-3; 7 bases are a match to TRBD2. V shed 0 bases, J shed 1 base, and the junction held 2 bases outside the gene matches. The germline gives CDR1 SGHDT, CDR2 YYEEEE. The CDR3 spans 15 residues. In DNA form, the CDR3 reads TGTGCCAGCAGCTTGGGCCTAGCGGGCACAGATACGCAGTATTTT. It is translated as CASSLGLAGTDTQYF.

The chain combines TRBV11-2 with TRBJ2-1; 8 bases map to TRBD1. CDR3 length: 16 residues. CDR1 is SGHAT and CDR2 is FQNNGV in the germline V gene. V lost 5 bases to trimming and J lost 3 bases; unmatched junction nucleotides: 9. CDR3 coding DNA: TGTGCCAGCAGCCTCCGTCGGACAGGGCGCTACAATGAGCAGTTCTTC. It yields the protein CASSLRRTGRYNEQFF.

The V and J genes are TRBV5-1 and TRBJ2-1, with TRBD1 matching over 12 bases. The germline CDR1 and CDR2 sequences are SGHRS and YFSETQ. V was clipped by 4 bases and J by 7 bases; unmatched bases: 6. The CDR3 is made up of 15 amino acids. CDR3 DNA: TGCGCCAGCAGCCTAGGGACAGGGGGCTGGAATGAGCAGTTCTTC. Amino acid sequence: CASSLGTGGWNEQFF.

This clone was detected only a few times. Additional DNA sequences in this sample encode the identical CDR3. In nucleotides, the CDR3 is TGTGCCAGCAGCTTGGTCGGGGGCCAGCCCCAGCATTTT. The encoded protein is CASSLVGGQPQHF. The gene calls are TRBV7-9 and TRBJ1-5; D is perhaps TRBD1 (6 bases). This CDR3 has 13 residues. Germline-derived CDR1 and CDR2 are SEHNR and FQNEAQ (reference sequence). V gave up 3 bases and J gave up 7 bases, with 10 bases separating them.

For this clone: Other nucleotide sequences from this sample produce the same CDR3. The V and J genes are TRBV5-6 and TRBJ2-3; 7 bases align to TRBD2. CDR1 is SGHDT, CDR2 YYEEEE, per germline. The CDR3 is 15 residues long. J was trimmed by 1 base and V by 0 bases; bases with no gene match: 2. The CDR3 spells CASSLAGGGTDTQYF. The DNA of the CDR3 is TGTGCCAGCAGCTTGGCGGGAGGCGGCACAGATACGCAGTATTTT.

This chain connects TRBV19 to TRBJ2-1; D is perhaps TRBD1 (6 bases). V lost 6 bases, J lost 1 base, and 10 bases lay in between. The CDR3 extends over 14 amino acids. In germline, CDR1 is LNHDA, CDR2 SQIVND (reference sequence). The CDR3 DNA is TGTGCCAGTAGGCCGGACAGTTCCTACAATGAGCAGTTCTTC. Translating gives CASRPDSSYNEQFF.

This clone showed up just a few times. This chain links TRBV18 with TRBJ1-3; the D gene is possibly TRBD1 (6 bases). V shed 2 bases and J shed 3 bases, with 14 bases lying between them. This CDR3 is 16 amino acids long. Looked up from germline, CDR1 is KGHSH and CDR2 is LQKENI. DNA for the CDR3: TGTGCCAGCTCACCAATCAAGGGGGTAGTTGGAAACACCATATATTTT. The encoded protein is CASSPIKGVVGNTIYF.

The chain has TRBV5-4 and TRBJ2-7; unclear D gene. The CDR3 spans 15 residues. Germline CDR1 is SGHNT and CDR2 is YYREEE (reference sequence). Trimming pared 4 bases from V and 2 bases from J, leaving 16 bases between. CDR3 protein: CASSPRTDGTYEQYF. CDR3 nucleotide sequence: TGTGCCAGCAGCCCGCGAACCGACGGCACCTACGAGCAGTACTTC.

The V call is TRBV19, the J call TRBJ1-1, with D possibly TRBD1 on 6 matching bases. Between the trimmed V and J ends, which lost 7 bases and 1 base, there was a span of 19 bases. Germline V gives CDR1 LNHDA, CDR2 SQIVND (reference sequence). The CDR3 covers 16 residues. DNA for the CDR3: TGTGCCAGTAAAGGGGGATTTTGGGGACCGAACACTGAAGCTTTCTTT. Translated, it gives CASKGGFWGPNTEAFF.

The rearrangement uses TRBV9 and TRBJ2-3; 8 bases match TRBD2. Trimming cost V 0 bases and J 4 bases; bases outside gene matches: 7. The CDR3 spans 16 residues. CDR1 is SGDLS and CDR2 is YYNGEE in the germline V gene. The CDR3: CASSVEPAGVADTQYF. CDR3 coding DNA: TGTGCCAGCAGCGTAGAGCCAGCGGGAGTGGCAGATACGCAGTATTTT. Drawing the rest from reference TRBV9 and TRBJ2-3, the complete variable domain is DSGVTQTPKHLITATGQRVTLRCSPRSGDLSVYWYQQSLDQGLQFLIQYYNGEERAKGNILERFSAQQFPDLHSELNLSSLELGDSALYFCASSVEPAGVADTQYFGPGTRLTVL.

J is TRBJ2-6 and V is TRBV9; D is unclear. The CDR3 has 14 amino acids. CDR1 SGDLS and CDR2 YYNGEE come from the germline V gene. Trimming removed 0 bases from V and 4 bases from J, with 5 bases in between. CDR3 in DNA: TGTGCCAGCAGCGTAGGGTTCGGGGCCAACGTCCTGACTTTC. Residues: CASSVGFGANVLTF. Supplemented by reference TRBV9 and TRBJ2-6, the full variable domain reads DSGVTQTPKHLITATGQRVTLRCSPRSGDLSVYWYQQSLDQGLQFLIQYYNGEERAKGNILERFSAQQFPDLHSELNLSSLELGDSALYFCASSVGFGANVLTFGAGSRLTVL.

V gene TRBV7-9 combines with J gene TRBJ2-1, with D maybe TRBD2 (7 bases). Deletions cut 3 bases from V and 13 bases from J, with 16 bases between. The CDR3 has 13 residues. The germline V gene has CDR1 SEHNR and CDR2 FQNEAQ (reference sequence). CDR3 sequence reads: CASSFIGGPLQFF. CDR3 nucleotides: TGTGCCAGCAGCTTTATCGGGGGGCCCCTCCAGTTCTTC.

The rearrangement joins TRBV6-6 to TRBJ2-3, with D possibly being TRBD1 (7 bases). The CDR3 length is 16 residues. Germline values: CDR1 MNHNY, CDR2 SVGAGI (reference sequence). V was shortened by 0 bases and J by 3 bases, with 13 bases between the two germline ends. CDR3 region: CASSYSGQGGTDTQYF. The CDR3 nucleotides read TGTGCCAGCAGTTACTCGGGGCAGGGGGGTACAGATACGCAGTATTTT.

The chain is built from TRBV7-9 and TRBJ1-6; 8 nucleotides match TRBD1. V lost 1 base, J lost 9 bases, and 2 bases stayed unmatched. Germline assignment: CDR1 SEHNR and CDR2 FQNEAQ (reference sequence). The CDR3 is 14 residues long. The CDR3 spells CASSLGQGISPLHF. The CDR3 region has the DNA TGTGCCAGCAGCTTAGGACAGGGGATTTCACCCCTCCACTTT. The variable domain in full, completed from reference TRBV7-9 and TRBJ1-6, reads DTGVSQNPRHKITKRGQNVTFRCDPISEHNRLYWYRQTLGQGPEFLTYFQNEAQLEKSRLLSDRFSAERPKGSFSTLEIQRTEQGDSAMYLCASSLGQGISPLHFGNGTRLTVT.

This chain joins TRBV5-1 and TRBJ1-6, with D perhaps TRBD1 (6 bases). The CDR3 covers 18 residues. The V end lost 6 bases, the J end lost 10 bases, and 29 bases lay between the germline ends. Germline CDR1 reads SGHRS; CDR2 reads YFSETQ. Here the CDR3 DNA reads TGCGCCAGCACAGCTCAAGGGGGGGCTTCGGATGGGACATCACCCCTCCACTTT. Translated: CASTAQGGASDGTSPLHF.

The chain links TRBV7-3 to TRBJ2-2; D is perhaps TRBD1 or TRBD2 (5 bases each). Between the trimmed V and J ends, which lost 6 bases and 7 bases, there was a span of 12 bases. The CDR3 extends over 13 amino acids. Germline CDR1 is SGHTA and CDR2 is FQGTGA. The CDR3 reads CASSRGVGGELFF. The DNA of the CDR3 is TGTGCCAGCAGTCGAGGGGTTGGCGGGGAGCTGTTTTTT.

The gene calls are TRBV5-1 and TRBJ2-2; D possibly corresponds to TRBD1 (7 bases). With 4 bases removed from V and 4 bases from J, the gap between germline ends came to 17 bases. This CDR3 is built from 16 residues. Germline V gene lookup returns CDR1 SGHRS and CDR2 YFSETQ. In DNA, the CDR3 is TGCGCCAGCAGCCGGGGGACAGTCCAAAGCACCGGGGAGCTGTTTTTT. Its translation is CASSRGTVQSTGELFF.

On this clone: Other DNA sequences of this sample code for an identical CDR3. The J gene is TRBJ2-3, the V gene TRBV19, with no clear D. V lost 1 base, J lost 0 bases, and 8 bases lay in between. The CDR3 loop spans 15 amino acids. The germline gives CDR1 LNHDA, CDR2 SQIVND (reference sequence). The CDR3 nucleotides read TGTGCCAGTAGTATAGGTGGTCCTAGCACAGATACGCAGTATTTT. It translates to CASSIGGPSTDTQYF.

V usage is TRBV30 and J usage is TRBJ1-1, with D uncertain. The ends were cut back, 3 bases at V and 0 bases at J, with 8 bases in the middle. This CDR3 has 13 amino acids. Germline values: CDR1 GTSNPN, CDR2 SVGIG (reference sequence). CDR3 region: CAWRPDLNTEAFF. CDR3 coding DNA: TGTGCCTGGAGACCAGACCTGAACACTGAAGCTTTCTTT.

The chain links TRBV18 to TRBJ1-2; 10 bases line up with TRBD1. V gave up 4 bases and J gave up 0 bases; unmatched junction bases: 11. Germline V gene data show CDR1 as KGHSH and CDR2 as LQKENI. The length of the CDR3 is 18 residues. The CDR3 protein is CASSLTGTGDLANYGYTF. In DNA form, the CDR3 reads TGTGCCAGCTCACTGACCGGGACAGGGGACTTAGCTAACTATGGCTACACCTTC.